Only a few counts were recorded for the clone carrying this T cell receptor beta chain. What it binds is unknown. TCRdb re-derived calls from the reads in MiXCR, one entry per CDR3 protein. Here the sample spans about 160,000 distinct CDR3 sequences, less than 25% being singletons. The sample originates from a study of T cell repertoires in cytomegalovirus infection. Study information: Recently described HLA-C-restricted plus well-studied HLA-B-restricted CMV epitopes were used. The public TCR beta signatures pointed to both CMV infection and matching HLA type.

CDR3 length equals 14 residues. From germline, CDR1 is SGHVS and CDR2 FQNEAQ. Trimming took 5 bases from V and 4 from J; bases not matched to a gene: 7. The source is a human donor in good health (CMV status not recorded). Some clones in this sample may be carry-over from other donors' samples. Sequenced here: CD8+ T cells from cultured PBMCs, sampled from culture after CMV antigen stimulation. J is TRBJ1-1 and V is TRBV7-8; 7 bases are shared with TRBD1. CDR3 bases: TGTGCCAGCAGCCCGAGACAGGGATTCACTGAAGCTTTCTTT. Protein: CASSPRQGFTEAFF.